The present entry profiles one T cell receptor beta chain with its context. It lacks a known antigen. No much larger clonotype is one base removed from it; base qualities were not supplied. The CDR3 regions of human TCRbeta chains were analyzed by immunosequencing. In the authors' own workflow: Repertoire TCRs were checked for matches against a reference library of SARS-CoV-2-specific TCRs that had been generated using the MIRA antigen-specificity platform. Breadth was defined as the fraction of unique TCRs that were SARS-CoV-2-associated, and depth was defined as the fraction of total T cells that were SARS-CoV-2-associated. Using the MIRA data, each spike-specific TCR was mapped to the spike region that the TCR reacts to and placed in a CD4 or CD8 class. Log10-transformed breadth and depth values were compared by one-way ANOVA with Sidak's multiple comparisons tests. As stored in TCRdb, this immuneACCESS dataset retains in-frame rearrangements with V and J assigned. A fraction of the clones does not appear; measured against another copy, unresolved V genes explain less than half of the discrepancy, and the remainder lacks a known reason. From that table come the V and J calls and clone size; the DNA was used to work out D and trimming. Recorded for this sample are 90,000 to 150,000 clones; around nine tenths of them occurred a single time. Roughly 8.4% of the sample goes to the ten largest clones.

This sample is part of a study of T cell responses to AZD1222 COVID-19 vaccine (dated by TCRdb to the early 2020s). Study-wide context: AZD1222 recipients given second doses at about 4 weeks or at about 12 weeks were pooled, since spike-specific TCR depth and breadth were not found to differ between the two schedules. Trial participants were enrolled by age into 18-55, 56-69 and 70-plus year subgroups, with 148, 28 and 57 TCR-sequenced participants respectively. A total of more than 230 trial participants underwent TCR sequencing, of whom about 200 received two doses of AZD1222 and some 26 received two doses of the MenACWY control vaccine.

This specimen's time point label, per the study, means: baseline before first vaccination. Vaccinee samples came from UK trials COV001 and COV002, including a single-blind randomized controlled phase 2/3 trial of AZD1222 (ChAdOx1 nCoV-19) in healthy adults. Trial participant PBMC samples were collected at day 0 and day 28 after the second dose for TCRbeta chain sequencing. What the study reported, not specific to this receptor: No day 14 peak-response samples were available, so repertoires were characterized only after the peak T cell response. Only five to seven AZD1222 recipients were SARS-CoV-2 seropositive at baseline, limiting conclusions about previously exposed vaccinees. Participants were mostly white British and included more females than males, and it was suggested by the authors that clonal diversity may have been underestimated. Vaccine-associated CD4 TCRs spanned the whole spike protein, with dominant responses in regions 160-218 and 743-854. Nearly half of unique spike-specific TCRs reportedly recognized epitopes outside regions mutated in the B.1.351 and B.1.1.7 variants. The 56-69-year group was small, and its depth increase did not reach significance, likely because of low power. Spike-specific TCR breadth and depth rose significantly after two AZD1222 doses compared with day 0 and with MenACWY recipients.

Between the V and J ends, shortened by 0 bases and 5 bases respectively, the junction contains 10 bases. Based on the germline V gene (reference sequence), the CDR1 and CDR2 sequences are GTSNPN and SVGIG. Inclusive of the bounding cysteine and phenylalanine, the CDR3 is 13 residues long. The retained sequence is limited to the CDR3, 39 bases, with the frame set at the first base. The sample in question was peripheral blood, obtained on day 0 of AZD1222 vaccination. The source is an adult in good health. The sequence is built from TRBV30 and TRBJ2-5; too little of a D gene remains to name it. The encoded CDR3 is CAWSVGSWETQYF. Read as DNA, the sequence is TGTGCCTGGAGTGTAGGTAGCTGGGAGACCCAGTACTTC.